This TCR beta chain was recovered during a study of T cell changes during pregnancy in multiple sclerosis. Germline CDR1 is SEHNR and CDR2 is FQNEAQ (reference sequence). CDR3 length: 13 residues. Germline trimming cut 1 base from V and 9 bases from J; bases unmatched to any gene: 3. Some clones are missing from TCRdb's copy, which holds only in-frame ones; the method was immunoSEQ multiplex PCR. The sample has about 31,000 clones, around 90% seen once; the top ten hold more than 9.5%. This chain joins TRBV7-9 and TRBJ2-3; 8 nucleotides match TRBD2. Sequencing was performed on CD8+ T cells from peripheral blood mononuclear cells, taken in the first trimester of pregnancy. The receptor was isolated from a female donor with multiple sclerosis, enrolled in a pregnancy study. CDR3 amino acids: CASSLGASGTQYF. The CDR3 coding sequence is TGTGCCAGCAGCTTAGGGGCTAGCGGGACGCAGTATTTT.